A selection of T cell receptor beta chains follows, all from one sample in a study of OX40 agonist ivuxolimab in advanced cancers. Assay used: immunoSEQ multiplex PCR; TCRdb lists only in-frame clones, some missing. The sample has around 68,000 clones; over 75% are singletons. This sample comprised CD4+ or CD8+ T cells sorted from blood, obtained in a trial of the OX40 agonist ivuxolimab. These receptors were collected from an adult with an advanced solid tumor such as melanoma, head and neck, liver or kidney cancer. The CDR3 runs from the conserved cysteine through the conserved F or W. A D gene is named only where the DNA matches it firmly. A clone size is listed for some rows: how often the clone was seen (once, few, many), or a class if it is expanded.

j_call d_call v_call clone_size cdr3_aa cdr3_nt
TRBJ1-6 - TRBV7-2 - CASSLLSGQGINNSPLHF TGTGCCAGCAGCTTATTGTCCGGGCAGGGAATAAATAATTCACCCCTCCACTTT
TRBJ2-3 TRBD1 TRBV5-6 - CASSSFRGSNTQYF TGTGCCAGCAGCTCCTTCAGGGGGTCGAATACGCAGTATTTT
TRBJ2-1 - TRBV5-1 once CASSLEGVTYNEQFF TGCGCCAGCAGCTTGGAGGGAGTTACCTACAATGAGCAGTTCTTC
TRBJ2-7 TRBD1 TRBV6-1 - CASSRDSTAYEQYF TGTGCCAGCAGCCGGGACAGTACTGCCTACGAGCAGTACTTC
TRBJ2-3 - TRBV9 - CASSVAPINTDTQYF TGTGCCAGCAGCGTAGCACCTATCAACACAGATACGCAGTATTTT
TRBJ2-7 TRBD1 TRBV6-6 - CASSRRTGIAYEQYF TGTGCCAGCAGCCGCCGGACAGGGATTGCCTACGAGCAGTACTTC
TRBJ2-2 - TRBV5-1 - CASSLVPGAGELFF TGCGCCAGCAGCTTGGTTCCAGGGGCCGGGGAGCTGTTTTTT
TRBJ1-3 - TRBV6-5 - CASRPDRLINTIYF TGTGCCAGCAGACCCGACAGGCTAATTAACACCATATATTTT
TRBJ2-1 - TRBV5-1 - CASSLVGEPSEQFF TGCGCCAGCAGCTTGGTAGGGGAGCCTAGTGAGCAGTTCTTC
TRBJ1-1 - TRBV6-5 - CASRWAGLNTEAFF TGTGCCAGCAGGTGGGCAGGTTTGAACACTGAAGCTTTCTTT
TRBJ1-1 TRBD1 TRBV2 - CASTRDRVTEAFF TGTGCCAGCACCCGGGACAGGGTAACTGAAGCTTTCTTT
TRBJ1-1 - TRBV7-9 - CASSEQGADTEAFF TGTGCCAGCAGCGAACAAGGGGCGGACACTGAAGCTTTCTTT
TRBJ1-2 TRBD1 TRBV6-5 - CASSKGTEANYGYTF TGTGCCAGCAGCAAAGGGACAGAAGCTAACTATGGCTACACCTTC
TRBJ2-7 - TRBV7-2 once CASSLDRVTREQYF TGTGCCAGCAGCTTAGACAGGGTCACGCGCGAGCAGTACTTC
TRBJ1-1 - TRBV11-3 - CASSKGANTEAFF TGTGCCAGCAGCAAGGGAGCAAACACTGAAGCTTTCTTT
TRBJ1-1 - TRBV7-6 once CASSLQGSDTEAFF TGTGCCAGCAGCTTACAGGGGAGCGACACTGAAGCTTTCTTT
TRBJ2-1 TRBD2 TRBV29-1 - CSMTSGGAGSYNEQFF TGCAGCATGACTAGCGGGGGGGCCGGATCCTACAATGAGCAGTTCTTC
TRBJ2-3 - TRBV25-1 once CASSERNRGGADTQYF TGTGCCAGCAGTGAACGTAACCGCGGGGGCGCAGATACGCAGTATTTT
TRBJ1-1 - TRBV9 once CASSLRGWNTEAFF TGTGCCAGCAGCCTACGGGGGTGGAACACTGAAGCTTTCTTT
TRBJ1-5 TRBD1 TRBV7-2 few CASSFSSGQGSNQPQHF TGTGCCAGCAGCTTCTCGTCTGGACAGGGGTCCAATCAGCCCCAGCATTTT
TRBJ2-5 - TRBV9 - CASRPLRGPQETQYF TGTGCCAGCAGACCCCTTCGGGGGCCACAAGAGACCCAGTACTTC
TRBJ1-2 - TRBV19 - CASSNTGNYGYTF TGTGCCAGTAGTAATACAGGAAACTATGGCTACACCTTC
TRBJ1-6 TRBD1 TRBV19 medium-sized CASTTGSSPLHF TGTGCCAGTACGACAGGGAGTTCACCCCTCCACTTT
TRBJ2-7 - TRBV7-2 - CASSSIVGGSAEQYF TGTGCCAGCAGCTCCATAGTTGGTGGGTCTGCCGAGCAGTACTTC
TRBJ1-2 - TRBV6-5 - CASSPRLEGLYGYTF TGTGCCAGCAGCCCCCGGTTGGAGGGCCTCTATGGCTACACCTTC
TRBJ1-2 - TRBV6-5 - CASSATGDYGYTF TGTGCCAGCAGTGCGACGGGGGACTATGGCTACACCTTC
TRBJ2-7 - TRBV6-1 - CASSVDSVYEQYF TGTGCCAGCAGTGTCGACAGTGTCTACGAGCAGTACTTC
TRBJ1-3 - TRBV5-5 - CASRNRASGNTIYF TGTGCCAGCAGGAATCGGGCCTCTGGAAACACCATATATTTT
TRBJ2-2 TRBD1 TRBV19 once CASSFVGQGARTGELFF TGTGCCAGTAGTTTTGTGGGACAGGGGGCGCGGACCGGGGAGCTGTTTTTT
TRBJ1-1 - TRBV7-8 few CASSFGTLNTEAFF TGTGCCAGCAGCTTCGGGACATTGAACACTGAAGCTTTCTTT
TRBJ2-7 - TRBV7-9 - CASSPGGTGSYEQYF TGTGCCAGCAGCCCGGGAGGGACAGGGTCTTACGAGCAGTACTTC
TRBJ1-6 TRBD1 TRBV6-6 - CASSYGGTGRSPLHF TGTGCCAGCAGTTACGGGGGGACAGGGCGCTCACCCCTCCACTTT